This T cell receptor (beta chain) was recovered during a study of response to subunit inactivated influenza vaccine. Per the germline V gene, CDR1 is GTSNPN and CDR2 is SVGIG (reference sequence). The CDR3 spans 15 residues. V was cut by 0 bases and J by 3 bases, with 15 bases left in between. In TCRdb, the RT-PCR reads were re-called with MiXCR into one record per CDR3 protein. The data contain roughly 700,000 distinct CDR3 sequences, 14% of them singletons. This clonotype appeared a few times. The sequence was collected from a middle-aged man who received an inactivated influenza vaccine. V usage is TRBV30 and J usage is TRBJ2-7; tentative D call: TRBD1 (6 bases). Sequencing was performed on PBMCs from blood, taken 14 to 15 days before vaccination. The CDR3 loop is CAWSVFRGVSYEQYF. The CDR3 DNA sequence: TGTGCCTGGAGTGTATTCAGGGGTGTAAGCTACGAGCAGTACTTC.